The 30 T cell receptor beta chains below come from one sample, sequenced in a study of cytomegalovirus exposure and HLA in healthy donors. In the PCR, 60 Vbeta and 13 Jbeta primers were used. Sequenced by immunoSEQ multiplex PCR; TCRdb stores in-frame clones only, minus some. Altogether approximately 160,000 clones are present, roughly three quarters being singletons, with the ten largest covering around 4.6%. The sequenced material came from PBMCs. These receptors were taken from a man between 18 and 29 years old in good health and CMV-seropositive.

The chain joins TRBV28 to TRBJ2-3, with 11 bases fitting TRBD2. Per germline, CDR1 MDHEN and CDR2 SYDVKM. Germline trimming cut 5 bases from V and 6 bases from J; bases unmatched to any gene: 10. The CDR3 is 16 amino acids. In DNA form, the CDR3 reads TGTGCCAGCAGTGGGACTAGCGGTCTTTGGCCCGATACGCAGTATTTT. It codes for CASSGTSGLWPDTQYF.

The chain combines TRBV5-1 with TRBJ2-2; D perhaps matches TRBD2 (7 bases). The germline V gene encodes CDR1 SGHRS and CDR2 YFSETQ. The CDR3 has 13 residues. V was trimmed by 4 bases and J by 8 bases, leaving 12 bases between them. Here the CDR3 DNA reads TGCGCCAGCAGCGAGGCGGGGGCAGGGGAGCTGTTTTTT. Residues: CASSEAGAGELFF.

The gene calls are TRBV10-1 and TRBJ2-2, with TRBD2 matching over 11 bases. The CDR3 totals 16 residues. V lost 5 bases, J lost 0 bases, and 2 bases stayed unmatched. The V gene's germline CDR1 is WNHNN and CDR2 SYGVQD (reference sequence). The CDR3 nucleotides read TGCGCCAGCAGTTTGACTAGCGGGGCGAACACCGGGGAGCTGTTTTTT. Its protein is CASSLTSGANTGELFF.

The chain carries TRBV5-5 and TRBJ2-7, with D tentatively TRBD1 (6 bases). V lost 4 bases, J lost 1 base, and 9 bases lay in between. The germline CDR1 and CDR2 sequences are SGHKS and YYEKEE (reference sequence). This CDR3 contains 13 residues. The CDR3 region is CASSPGQSYEQYV. The CDR3 DNA reads as TGTGCCAGCAGCCCTGGACAGTCCTACGAGCAGTACGTC.

This clone has only a few counts. The chain joins TRBV15 to TRBJ1-2; D gene ambiguous. Germline V gene sequence: CDR1 LNHNV, CDR2 YYDKDF (reference sequence). Trimming took 6 bases from V and 0 from J, leaving 8 bases between them. This CDR3 has 13 residues. CDR3 in amino acids: CATSPRANYGYTF. CDR3 DNA sequence: TGTGCCACCAGTCCTAGAGCTAACTATGGCTACACCTTC.

V gene TRBV30 combines with J gene TRBJ1-1; D possibly corresponds to TRBD1 (5 bases). The CDR3 consists of 14 residues. The germline V and J ends were trimmed by 4 bases and 4 bases, with 16 bases remaining between them. Germline values: CDR1 GTSNPN, CDR2 SVGIG (reference sequence). The CDR3 reads CAWNGGVSATEAFF. The CDR3 DNA reads as TGTGCCTGGAACGGAGGGGTCAGCGCCACTGAAGCTTTCTTT.

The chain's CDR3 is CASSGPPGSPTEAFF. For the CDR3, the DNA is TGTGCCAGCAGCGGACCCCCCGGGAGCCCCACTGAAGCTTTCTTT. The chain carries TRBV9 and TRBJ1-1; the D is unclear. Germline-derived CDR1 and CDR2 are SGDLS and YYNGEE. Trimming took off 3 bases at V and 4 bases at J, with 16 bases between the two ends. This CDR3 comprises 15 residues.

This clone appeared a few times. The V and J genes are TRBV28 and TRBJ1-1; 7 positions match TRBD1. V lost 7 bases and J lost 4; bases outside the gene matches: 3. CDR1 and CDR2 from the germline V gene are MDHEN and SYDVKM. The CDR3 consists of 12 residues. The CDR3 protein is CASITGATEAFF. In DNA, the CDR3 is TGTGCCAGCATTACAGGGGCCACTGAAGCTTTCTTT.

The chain combines TRBV15 with TRBJ2-2; D is unresolved. The CDR3 is made up of 16 amino acids. CDR1 and CDR2 (germline): LNHNV, YYDKDF (reference sequence). V was pared by 3 bases and J by 3 bases, with 14 bases between. In nucleotides, the CDR3 is TGTGCCACCAGCAGGGGCGTAGAGAGTGACACCGGGGAGCTGTTTTTT. Translation gives CATSRGVESDTGELFF.

V gene TRBV4-2 combines with J gene TRBJ1-4; a weak D match, TRBD1 (5 bases). CDR1 is LGHNA, CDR2 YNFKEQ, per germline. V was pared by 1 base and J by 4 bases, with 10 bases between. The CDR3 consists of 15 residues. CDR3 nucleotide sequence: TGTGCCAGCAGCCAAGGTGACAGTGATAATGAAAAACTGTTTTTT. Its protein product is CASSQGDSDNEKLFF.

The V and J genes are TRBV28 and TRBJ1-5, with 8 bases that match TRBD1. The CDR3 runs to 14 residues. Germline CDR1 MDHEN, CDR2 SYDVKM. Trimming cost V 8 bases and J 0 bases; bases outside gene matches: 3. For the CDR3, the DNA is TGTGCCAGCCGGGACAGGTATAGCAATCAGCCCCAGCATTTT. Its translation: CASRDRYSNQPQHF.

This clone was detected only a few times. The rearrangement joins TRBV2 to TRBJ2-1; D is perhaps TRBD2 (7 bases). The CDR3 consists of 13 residues. The ends were cut back, 7 bases at V and 6 bases at J, with 13 bases in the middle. Germline V gene lookup returns CDR1 SNHLY and CDR2 FYNNEI. CDR3 sequence reads: CASIEGGGNEQFF. For the CDR3, the DNA is TGTGCCAGCATAGAGGGAGGGGGCAATGAGCAGTTCTTC.

This rearrangement joins TRBV15 to TRBJ1-1, with D perhaps matching TRBD1 (5 bases). The V end lost 1 base, the J end lost 4 bases, and 16 bases lay between the germline ends. The CDR3 sequence is 16 residues long. Looked up from germline, CDR1 is LNHNV and CDR2 is YYDKDF (reference sequence). Written as DNA, the CDR3 is TGTGCCACCAGCAGAGTTTTGGGGGGTCCGATCACTGAAGCTTTCTTT. Protein product: CATSRVLGGPITEAFF.

The chain is built from TRBV27 and TRBJ2-1, with TRBD1 identical over 12 bases. This CDR3 contains 17 residues. Germline assignment: CDR1 MNHEY and CDR2 SMNVEV (reference sequence). V shed 3 bases and J 5 bases; nucleotides not matched to a gene: 8. CDR3 DNA: TGTGCCAGCAGTTTCTATCCGGGACAGGGGGCAAACAATGAGCAGTTCTTC. Translated, it gives CASSFYPGQGANNEQFF.

This chain joins TRBV7-2 and TRBJ2-5; D is possibly TRBD2 (6 bases). Germline values: CDR1 SGHTA, CDR2 FQGNSA. This CDR3 contains 13 residues. The CDR3 loop reads CASSGGYQETQYF. CDR3 sequence (DNA): TGTGCTTCAAGTGGGGGGTACCAAGAGACCCAGTACTTC. Variable domain in full (rest from reference TRBV7-2 and TRBJ2-5): GAGVSQSPSNKVTEKGKDVELRCDPISGHTALYWYRQSLGQGLEFLIYFQGNSAPDKSGLPSDRFSAERTGGSVSTLTIQRTQQEDSAVYLCASSGGYQETQYFGPGTRLLVL.

The chain links TRBV7-8 to TRBJ2-2; 8 bases line up with TRBD1. The CDR3 spans 16 residues. Germline V gives CDR1 SGHVS, CDR2 FQNEAQ. With 0 bases clipped from V and 4 bases from J, the junction kept 4 bases outside the gene matches. The DNA for the CDR3 is TGTGCCAGCAGCTTAGCCCGCACAGGGGGCACCGGGGAGCTGTTTTTT. Protein: CASSLARTGGTGELFF. The entire variable domain, with the rest obtained from reference TRBV7-8 and TRBJ2-2, is as follows: GAGVSQSPRYKVAKRGQDVALRCDPISGHVSLFWYQQALGQGPEFLTYFQNEAQLDKSGLPSDRFFAERPEGSVSTLKIQRTQQEDSAVYLCASSLARTGGTGELFFGEGSRLTVL.

The CDR3 DNA reads TGTGCCAGCAGTGACAGATCCTATGGCTACACCTTC. Its translation is CASSDRSYGYTF. The chain has TRBV28 and TRBJ1-2, with TRBD1 as a possible D gene (5 bases). Germline values: CDR1 MDHEN, CDR2 SYDVKM. Trimming shortened V by 5 bases and J by 4 bases, and 8 bases separated the two germline ends. The CDR3 is 12 residues long.

The chain has TRBV27 and TRBJ2-1; 7 nucleotides agree with TRBD1. Germline V lookup: CDR1 MNHEY, CDR2 SMNVEV (reference sequence). The V gene end was trimmed by 5 bases and the J gene end by 6 bases; junction bases not matched to a gene: 19. The CDR3 length is 18 residues. The CDR3 DNA reads TGTGCCAGCAGTCACCGAATATCCCTGGACAGGATATCCAATGAGCAGTTCTTC. This gives the protein CASSHRISLDRISNEQFF.

The chain couples TRBV6-5 to TRBJ2-7; 10 bases line up with TRBD1. Germline V gene sequence: CDR1 MNHEY, CDR2 SVGAGI. This CDR3 has 14 residues. V gave up 5 bases and J gave up 7 bases; unmatched junction bases: 8. The DNA for the CDR3 is TGTGCCAGCAGTCCGACCGGGACAGGGGTAGAGCAGTACGTC. Residues: CASSPTGTGVEQYV.

This clone occurred once. This chain connects TRBV30 to TRBJ2-6, with 8 bases identical to TRBD2. The CDR3 sequence is 17 residues long. Unmatched junction bases numbered 12, after V lost 8 bases and J lost 0 bases. Germline CDR1 and CDR2: GTSNPN and SVGIG (reference sequence). The CDR3 DNA reads as TGTGCCATCACGGGGGGGGGCCGGAACTCTGGGGCCAACGTCCTGACTTTC. The encoded protein is CAITGGGRNSGANVLTF.

The gene calls are TRBV2 and TRBJ2-3, with 9 bases aligning to TRBD1. Germline assignment: CDR1 SNHLY and CDR2 FYNNEI. Germline trimming cut 5 bases from V and 3 bases from J; bases unmatched to any gene: 3. CDR3 length: 14 amino acids. CDR3 in amino acids: CASSKDRGTDTQYF. For the CDR3, the DNA is TGTGCCAGCAGTAAGGACAGGGGTACAGATACGCAGTATTTT.

The chain carries TRBV11-2 and TRBJ2-7; maybe TRBD2 (5 bases). V lost 5 bases and J 3 bases, leaving 8 bases between the germline ends. The CDR3 is made up of 12 amino acids. Germline V gives CDR1 SGHAT, CDR2 FQNNGV. The CDR3 region is CASSQAVYEQYV. As DNA, the CDR3 is TGTGCCAGCAGCCAAGCGGTCTACGAGCAGTACGTC.

This chain joins TRBV9 and TRBJ2-5; 11 nucleotides line up with TRBD2. Germline assignment: CDR1 SGDLS and CDR2 YYNGEE. The V segment lost 0 bases and the J segment 6 bases; nucleotides outside the gene matches: 1. The CDR3 spans 14 residues. The DNA of the CDR3 is TGTGCCAGCAGCGTAGTAGCGGGGGGGCAGACCCAGTACTTC. Translating it yields CASSVVAGGQTQYF.

This rearrangement joins TRBV6-6 to TRBJ1-2; 7 bases agree with TRBD1. V was pared by 4 bases and J by 6 bases, with 2 bases of the junction left unmatched. The germline V gene encodes CDR1 MNHNY and CDR2 SVGAGI (reference sequence). The CDR3 loop spans 12 amino acids. For the CDR3, the DNA is TGTGCCAGCAGTTCACAGGGGAATGGCTACACCTTC. Translated, it gives CASSSQGNGYTF.

This rearrangement joins TRBV7-9 to TRBJ2-1, with 10 bases identical to TRBD2. Germline trimming cut 0 bases from V and 9 bases from J; bases unmatched to any gene: 2. Germline values: CDR1 SEHNR, CDR2 FQNEAQ (reference sequence). The CDR3 loop spans 14 amino acids. The CDR3 nucleotides are TGTGCCAGCAGCTTAGCGTCTAGCGGGAGTGAGCAGTTCTTC. Its protein product is CASSLASSGSEQFF.

The CDR3 spells CASSPGTSGRGEQFF. CDR3 sequence (DNA): TGTGCCAGCAGCCCTGGGACTAGCGGGAGGGGTGAGCAGTTCTTC. The chain recombines TRBV5-4 with TRBJ2-1; 16 bases match TRBD2. There are 15 residues in the CDR3. CDR1 SGHNT and CDR2 YYREEE come from the germline V gene (reference sequence). V was pared by 4 bases and J by 9 bases, with 4 bases of the junction left unmatched.

The chain uses TRBV5-1 and TRBJ1-2; D may be TRBD1 (5 bases). The V end lost 4 bases, the J end lost 1 base, and 8 bases lay between the germline ends. This CDR3 spans 13 amino acids. Germline V CDR1 and CDR2: SGHRS, YFSETQ. CDR3 region: CASSPTDNYGYTF. CDR3 coding DNA: TGCGCCAGCAGCCCGACAGATAACTATGGCTACACCTTC.

The chain recombines TRBV30 with TRBJ1-4; 7 positions agree with TRBD1. J was trimmed by 8 bases and V by 1 base; bases with no gene match: 10. This CDR3 contains 15 residues. CDR1 and CDR2 from the germline V gene are GTSNPN and SVGIG (reference sequence). This CDR3 reads CAWSETAGGYEKLFF. For the CDR3, the DNA is TGTGCCTGGAGTGAAACCGCAGGGGGTTACGAAAAACTGTTTTTT.

V and J are TRBV4-1 and TRBJ1-5; tentative D call: TRBD1 (6 bases). Germline CDR1 MGHRA, CDR2 YSYEKL. Trimming removed 1 base from V and 5 bases from J, with 12 bases in between. The CDR3 runs 15 residues. The CDR3 sequence is CASSQAGGQDQPQHF. CDR3 nucleotides: TGCGCCAGCAGCCAAGCGGGGGGCCAAGATCAGCCCCAGCATTTT.

This chain links TRBV30 with TRBJ1-2, with D uncertain. The CDR3 loop spans 12 amino acids. Germline-derived CDR1 and CDR2 are GTSNPN and SVGIG (reference sequence). V gave up 5 bases and J gave up 4 bases, with 11 bases separating them. The CDR3 coding sequence is TGTGCCTGGCAAACAGCAGTCTATGGCTACACCTTC. The encoded protein is CAWQTAVYGYTF.